This T cell receptor (beta chain) appears in the sequencing data of a study of response to subunit inactivated influenza vaccine. Broader study findings: Authors suggested seasonal influenza vaccinations each recruit few new T cells.

TCRdb called the RT-PCR reads again in MiXCR, with one record for every CDR3 protein. The sample has over 650,000 distinct CDR3 sequences; around a sixth are singletons. In its sample, this clonotype was seen a few times. Its cognate antigen is unknown. This receptor was identified in a man in his fifties who received an inactivated influenza vaccine. The sequences come from PBMCs from blood, collected about 5 days after vaccination.

CDR3: CASSQGTGGVNTEAFF. CDR3 DNA sequence: TGCGCCAGCAGCCAAGGGACAGGGGGTGTGAACACTGAAGCTTTCTTT. The chain employs TRBV4-3 and TRBJ1-1; 10 positions match TRBD1. This CDR3 has 16 residues. V was pared by 1 base and J by 0 bases, with 2 bases of the junction left unmatched. The germline gives CDR1 LGHNA, CDR2 YSLEER.